The 2 T cell receptor beta chains given below trace back to one sample, sequenced in a study of cytomegalovirus exposure and HLA in healthy donors. The PCR ran on 60 Vbeta and 13 Jbeta primers. Profiled with immunoSEQ multiplex PCR; TCRdb holds only in-frame clones, not every one. Seen here are 60,000 to 85,000 clones, around three quarters observed once, and the top ten hold 9% to 13%. Sequencing was done on a sample of PBMCs. The source is a male donor in good health and CMV-seropositive.

This sequence joins TRBV7-9 and TRBJ1-1; D remains unclear. Deletions cut 7 bases from V and 3 bases from J, with 15 bases between. Germline values: CDR1 SEHNR, CDR2 FQNEAQ (reference sequence). The CDR3 length is 14 residues. The CDR3 loop reads CASTTLAGDTEAFF. The CDR3 DNA reads TGTGCCAGCACCACACTGGCCGGGGACACTGAAGCTTTCTTT.

The CDR3, as DNA: TGTGCCAGCAGCACTACCGGGACAGGGGGGGTCAGTAAGCAGTTCTTC. Encoded protein: CASSTTGTGGVSKQFF. This chain connects TRBV25-1 to TRBJ2-1; 11 nucleotides align to TRBD1. CDR3 length: 16 residues. V was clipped by 6 bases and J by 11 bases; unmatched bases: 15. Germline assignment: CDR1 MGHDK and CDR2 SYGVNS.